These 25 T cell receptor beta chains came from one sample sequenced in a study of blood T cells in healthy people across ages. A second about 7 to 11 cycle PCR used barcoded and J-beta primers. TCRdb re-called the 5' RACE reads through MiXCR, storing one row per CDR3 protein. The table has roughly 1,000,000 distinct CDR3 sequences, roughly a quarter seen once. A further study also used this sample, focusing on T cells of mothers and their children.

Sequencing was carried out using blood. The receptors derive from a girl aged 2-15 years in good health.

V usage is TRBV29-1 and J usage is TRBJ2-3; D might be TRBD1 or TRBD2, each matching 5 bases. This CDR3 spans 15 amino acids. Germline V gene lookup returns CDR1 SQVTM and CDR2 ANQGSEA. Trimming left V 4 bases short and J 5 bases short, with 19 bases between. The CDR3 DNA is TGCAGCGTTGTCAGGGCGGGCCAAGAGGAAGATACGCAGTATTTT. The encoded protein is CSVVRAGQEEDTQYF.

This clonotype was counted a few times. The rearrangement uses TRBV7-8 and TRBJ2-7, with TRBD2 matching 11 bases. CDR3 size: 17 residues. The trim removed 3 bases at V and 2 bases at J, leaving 9 bases unmatched. The germline V gene encodes CDR1 SGHVS and CDR2 FQNEAQ. CDR3 sequence (DNA): TGTGCCAGCAGCTTTGGACTAGCGGGCCGGCGGACCTACGAGCAGTACTTC. This gives the protein CASSFGLAGRRTYEQYF.

There are a few counts of this clonotype. The rearrangement uses TRBV29-1 and TRBJ2-5, with D unresolved. The DNA matches TRBJ2-7 better at its end, which makes the J call doubtful. CDR1 SQVTM and CDR2 ANQGSEA come from the germline V gene. The CDR3 contains 12 residues. As DNA, the CDR3 is TGCAGCGTTGGCATGGAGACCTACGAGCAGTACTTC. Translating it yields CSVGMETYEQYF.

This clonotype appeared once. The J gene is TRBJ2-7, the V gene TRBV10-3; 9 bases align to TRBD2. Near its end, the DNA agrees better with TRBJ2-5, so the J call may be wrong. This CDR3 region has 14 residues. Germline values: CDR1 ENHRY, CDR2 SYGVKD. DNA for the CDR3: TGTGCCATCAGTACCGGGACTAGCTTGGAGACCCAGTACTTC. This codes for CAISTGTSLETQYF.

The V gene is TRBV29-1, the J gene TRBJ1-2; perhaps TRBD1 as D (6 bases). The V and J ends lost 3 bases and 8 bases respectively, with 16 bases between them. Germline CDR1 reads SQVTM; CDR2 reads ANQGSEA. The CDR3 is made up of 13 amino acids. This CDR3 is CSVEGGYREGYTF. CDR3 nucleotides: TGCAGCGTTGAGGGGGGATACAGGGAGGGCTACACCTTC.

A note on this clonotype: One junction end does not reproduce the germline sequence, and a read error may be involved. The CDR3 nucleotides read TGTGCCGGCAGTTTAGGACAGCCAGAGACCCAGTACTTC. Its translation: CAGSLGQPETQYF. This chain uses TRBV12-3 or TRBV12-4 with TRBJ2-5; possible D gene TRBD1, 6 bases. The CDR3 loop spans 13 amino acids.

This clonotype turned up a few times. V gene TRBV7-9 combines with J gene TRBJ2-5, with 7 bases lining up with TRBD1. V shed 6 bases, J shed 2 bases, and the junction held 6 bases outside the gene matches. Germline loops: CDR1 SEHNR, CDR2 FQNEAQ (reference sequence). The CDR3 totals 14 residues. CDR3 loop: CASRPGQVQETQYF. CDR3 coding DNA: TGTGCCAGCAGACCTGGACAGGTGCAAGAGACCCAGTACTTC.

The chain has TRBV18 and TRBJ1-1, with D possibly being TRBD1 (5 bases). Germline loops: CDR1 KGHSH, CDR2 LQKENI. The CDR3 runs 13 residues. Trimming shortened V by 1 base and J by 6 bases, and 9 bases separated the two germline ends. In DNA, the CDR3 is TGTGCCAGCTCACCACGGGAAGGGGCTGAAGCTTTCTTT. It yields the protein CASSPREGAEAFF.

The chain has TRBV20-1 and TRBJ2-1, with 8 positions matching TRBD2. V lost 6 bases and J lost 3; bases outside the gene matches: 7. CDR1 is DFQATT, CDR2 SNEGSKA, per germline (reference sequence). The CDR3 spans 14 residues. CDR3 sequence (DNA): TGCAGTGCCGATACTAGCGGAGACTACAATGAGCAGTTCTTC. Its translation is CSADTSGDYNEQFF.

The chain employs TRBV6-6 and TRBJ2-4; D gene uncertain. CDR3 length equals 15 residues. Trimming pared 4 bases from V and 4 bases from J, leaving 14 bases between. Germline V gene lookup returns CDR1 MNHNY and CDR2 SVGAGI (reference sequence). CDR3 coding DNA: TGTGCCAGCAGTTTTAGCAGTGGGCAGAAAAACATTCAGTACTTC. Residues: CASSFSSGQKNIQYF.

This clonotype was seen a handful of times. The chain combines TRBV29-1 with TRBJ2-4; D tentatively fits TRBD1 or TRBD2 (5 bases each). Germline CDR1 is SQVTM and CDR2 is ANQGSEA. This CDR3 spans 14 amino acids. V lost 1 base and J lost 7, with 14 bases in between. The CDR3 sequence is CSVEVAQGRNIQYF. CDR3 coding DNA: TGCAGCGTTGAAGTAGCCCAGGGACGGAACATTCAGTACTTC.

This clonotype was observed at least ten times. V and J are TRBV7-9 and TRBJ2-5; tentative D call: TRBD1 (6 bases). The V gene's germline CDR1 is SEHNR and CDR2 FQNEAQ (reference sequence). CDR3 length: 13 residues. Trimming pared 2 bases from V and 3 bases from J, leaving 7 bases between. The CDR3 region has the DNA TGTGCCAGCAGCTTATCAGGGGAAGAGACCCAGTACTTC. Its protein is CASSLSGEETQYF.

This clonotype was found a few times. V gene TRBV29-1 combines with J gene TRBJ1-2, with D unclear. The germline CDR1 and CDR2 sequences are SQVTM and ANQGSEA. Trimming removed 4 bases from V and 2 bases from J, with 8 bases in between. The CDR3 length is 12 residues. This CDR3 reads CSVVRVNYGYTF. The CDR3 DNA follows: TGCAGCGTTGTGAGGGTAAACTATGGCTACACCTTC.

This clonotype occurred a few times. The V gene is TRBV12-3 or TRBV12-4, the J gene TRBJ2-5; 8 nucleotides line up with TRBD1. The V gene end was trimmed by 4 bases and the J gene end by 6 bases; junction bases not matched to a gene: 4. CDR3 length equals 13 residues. The CDR3 sequence: CASSSDRGKTQYF. The CDR3 coding sequence is TGTGCCAGCAGTTCCGACAGGGGAAAGACCCAGTACTTC.

This clonotype appeared a few times. CDR3 sequence: CSVEGQFSYEQYF. Here the CDR3 DNA reads TGCAGCGTTGAGGGCCAGTTCTCCTACGAGCAGTACTTC. The rearrangement uses TRBV29-1 and TRBJ2-7; D is uncertain. In germline, CDR1 is SQVTM, CDR2 ANQGSEA. The CDR3 is 13 amino acids. V lost 3 bases and J 0 bases, leaving 9 bases between the germline ends.

This chain connects TRBV6-5 to TRBJ2-2; D might be TRBD1 (5 bases). This CDR3 has 13 residues. CDR1 and CDR2 from the germline V gene are MNHEY and SVGAGI. Deletions cut 6 bases from V and 6 bases from J, with 11 bases between. The CDR3 spells CASSLTAPGELFF. The DNA for the CDR3 is TGTGCCAGCAGCTTGACAGCCCCCGGGGAGCTGTTTTTT.

The chain recombines TRBV5-6 with TRBJ2-1; 7 nucleotides match TRBD2. The J segment lost 6 bases and the V segment lost 0 bases, leaving 15 bases of the junction unmatched. The CDR3 consists of 18 residues. CDR1 SGHDT and CDR2 YYEEEE come from the germline V gene. The CDR3 DNA reads as TGTGCCAGCAGCTTGGCCCCCTCTCGCGGGGGAACTTTCAATGAGCAGTTCTTC. Translated: CASSLAPSRGGTFNEQFF.

The chain uses TRBV5-1 and TRBJ2-2; D gene unclear. The germline V gene encodes CDR1 SGHRS and CDR2 YFSETQ. With 0 bases removed from V and 8 bases from J, the gap between germline ends came to 8 bases. The CDR3 extends over 13 amino acids. The CDR3 DNA reads as TGCGCCAGCAGCTTGGGCCTTATGGGGGAGCTGTTTTTT. The encoded protein is CASSLGLMGELFF.

The CDR3 is CASSEGQGGNSPLHF. The CDR3 bases are TGTGCCAGCAGTGAGGGGCAGGGAGGGAATTCACCCCTCCACTTT. The chain has TRBV2 and TRBJ1-6; possibly TRBD1 for D (5 bases). The germline V gene has CDR1 SNHLY and CDR2 FYNNEI. V was shortened by 3 bases and J by 7 bases, with 13 bases between the two germline ends. The CDR3 is made up of 15 amino acids.

The rearrangement joins TRBV20-1 to TRBJ2-5; no firm D call. CDR3 length equals 11 residues. Germline values: CDR1 DFQATT, CDR2 SNEGSKA (reference sequence). In DNA, the CDR3 is TGCAGCGCCTCCCCAAAGGAGACCCAGTACTTC. This sequence encodes CSASPKETQYF.

V gene TRBV29-1 combines with J gene TRBJ2-7; 12 nucleotides agree with TRBD2. The CDR3 length is 14 residues. Germline V gives CDR1 SQVTM, CDR2 ANQGSEA. V lost 5 bases, J lost 0 bases, and 2 bases stayed unmatched. In DNA, the CDR3 is TGCAGCGTTAGGACTAGCGGGGACTCCTACGAGCAGTACTTC. Encoded protein: CSVRTSGDSYEQYF.

This clonotype was detected a few times. The CDR3 DNA is TGTGCCAGCAGTTACTCGCGGACAATTCGCTATGGCTACACCTTC. It specifies CASSYSRTIRYGYTF. The gene calls are TRBV6-6 and TRBJ1-2, with a tentative D call TRBD1 (5 bases). This CDR3 contains 15 residues. CDR1 is MNHNY, CDR2 SVGAGI, per germline (reference sequence). Trimming removed 0 bases at V and 4 bases at J, with 12 bases between.

This clonotype was observed a few times. A read error may account for a junction end that differs from germline. The CDR3 DNA reads TGCGCCAGCAGCCAAGATACGGGAAAGGGGGGGCATTTT. It translates to CASSQDTGKGGHF. The rearrangement links TRBV4-3 to TRBJ2-3; D perhaps matches TRBD2 (7 bases). The CDR3 loop spans 13 amino acids. Germline V gene lookup returns CDR1 LGHNA and CDR2 YSLEER.

The rearrangement links TRBV28 to TRBJ2-5; 8 nucleotides line up with TRBD2. From germline, CDR1 is MDHEN and CDR2 SYDVKM. This CDR3 has 16 amino acids. V shed 2 bases, J shed 5 bases, and the junction held 10 bases outside the gene matches. The CDR3 region is CASSLRVGRARETQYF. CDR3 coding DNA: TGTGCCAGCAGTTTACGCGTCGGGAGGGCCCGGGAGACCCAGTACTTC.

The chain employs TRBV20-1 and TRBJ2-1, with D unclear. V lost 3 bases, J lost 3 bases, and 9 bases lay in between. The CDR3 spans 13 residues. Per germline, CDR1 DFQATT and CDR2 SNEGSKA (reference sequence). The CDR3 sequence is CSARLEHYNEQFF. In DNA form, the CDR3 reads TGCAGTGCTAGGTTGGAGCACTACAATGAGCAGTTCTTC.